A selection of T cell receptor beta chains follows, all from one sample in a study of blood T cell repertoires in COVID-19. Profiled with immunoSEQ multiplex PCR; TCRdb holds only in-frame clones, not every one. This sample yields roughly 70,000 clones, of which 80% are seen a single time; 15% to 20% belongs to the top ten. The sample was peripheral blood. The source is a man aged 65 to 79 who had recovered from COVID-19. Both conserved end residues are part of each CDR3. A D gene is named only where the DNA matches it firmly. A clone size is listed for some rows: how often the clone was seen (once, few, many), or a class if it is expanded.

d_gene,v_gene,abundance,j_gene,CDR3nt,CDR3aa
NA,TRBV15,NA,TRBJ1-2,TGTGCCACCAGCAGAGATCAGGGCGAAGCTAACTATGGCTACACCTTC,CATSRDQGEANYGYTF
NA,TRBV11-2,NA,TRBJ1-6,TGTGCCAGCAGCTTAGTGGGCTCAGATTCACCCCTCCACTTT,CASSLVGSDSPLHF
NA,TRBV11-3,NA,TRBJ2-2,TGTGCCAGCAGCTTCGCCGGGGGAACACTGAACACCGGGGAGCTGTTTTTT,CASSFAGGTLNTGELFF
NA,TRBV6-1,NA,TRBJ1-3,TGTGCCAGCAGTGAACGGAGTACTGCTGGAAACACCATATATTTT,CASSERSTAGNTIYF
TRBD1,TRBV15,NA,TRBJ2-7,TGTGCCACCAGCAAAGCAGGACAGGGGGCTTACGAGCAGTACTTC,CATSKAGQGAYEQYF
NA,TRBV7-9,few,TRBJ1-5,TGTGCCAGCAGCCGCGGAAATCAGCCCCAGCATTTT,CASSRGNQPQHF
TRBD2,TRBV11-3,NA,TRBJ2-3,TGTGCCAGCAGCGCTGGGGGGGGGACAGATACGCAGTATTTT,CASSAGGGTDTQYF
NA,TRBV6-5,NA,TRBJ1-6,TGTGCCAGCAGTTACTCGACTCCAGATAATTCACCCCTCCACTTT,CASSYSTPDNSPLHF
TRBD2,TRBV18,NA,TRBJ2-7,TGTGCCAGCTCACCCGGGACTAGCGGGGGGGCACTCGAGCAGTACTTC,CASSPGTSGGALEQYF
NA,TRBV7-9,NA,TRBJ2-7,TGTGCCAGCAGCTATCCCAGCTCCTACGAGCAGTACTTC,CASSYPSSYEQYF
TRBD1,TRBV7-3,NA,TRBJ2-1,TGTGCCAGCAGCTCGGGGACAGGGAATGAGCAGTTCTTC,CASSSGTGNEQFF
NA,TRBV18,few,TRBJ1-5,TGTGCCAGCTCACCAAATCCCCCAGGGAGCAATCAGCCCCAGCATTTT,CASSPNPPGSNQPQHF
TRBD1,TRBV7-2,once,TRBJ1-5,TGTGCCAGCAGCTTGGGGACAGGTACTCAGCATTTT,CASSLGTGTQHF
NA,TRBV28,NA,TRBJ2-7,TGTGCCAGCAGTTTAGCTACAGGGAGGGGCGAGCAGTACTTC,CASSLATGRGEQYF
TRBD1,TRBV7-2,NA,TRBJ1-5,TGTGCCAGCAAGGGGGCGGGGTCGGGCAATCAGCCCCAGCATTTT,CASKGAGSGNQPQHF
TRBD1,TRBV19,NA,TRBJ2-2,TGTGCCAGTAAACCCCTTACAGGGGGCAGGGACACCGGGGAGCTGTTTTTT,CASKPLTGGRDTGELFF
NA,TRBV3-1/TRBV3-2,NA,TRBJ1-2,TGTGCCAGCTACGAGGGCGCCTATGGCTACACCTTC,CASYEGAYGYTF
NA,TRBV18,NA,TRBJ2-7,TGTGCCAGCTCACCACCCGTGGTTTCCGACTTCGAGCAGTACTTC,CASSPPVVSDFEQYF
NA,TRBV7-3,NA,TRBJ2-7,TGTGCCAGCAGCTTAGTCGAGGGTTCAGGCGAGCAGTACTTC,CASSLVEGSGEQYF
NA,TRBV27,NA,TRBJ2-2,TGTGCCAGCACCAGGGGGCGGGAGACCGGGGAGCTGTTTTTT,CASTRGRETGELFF
NA,TRBV28,NA,TRBJ1-6,TGTGCCAGCAGACCTGACAGGACCTTTTCACCCCTCCACTTT,CASRPDRTFSPLHF
TRBD2,TRBV30,NA,TRBJ2-1,TGTGCCTGGGGGGGACTAGCAGACTACAATGAGCAGTTCTTC,CAWGGLADYNEQFF
NA,TRBV7-2,few,TRBJ1-4,TGTGCCAGCAGCTCCACAGGGCATGAAAAACTGTTTTTT,CASSSTGHEKLFF
TRBD1,TRBV6-5,once,TRBJ1-5,TGTGCCAGCAGTTGGGACAGGAATCAGCCCCAGCATTTT,CASSWDRNQPQHF
NA,TRBV6-6,many,TRBJ1-6,TGTGCCAGCCAGGCAGAGCTGGTCTATAATTCACCCCTCCACTTT,CASQAELVYNSPLHF
NA,TRBV20-1,NA,TRBJ2-5,TGCAGTGCTAGTCAGGGGCCAGAGACCCAGTACTTC,CSASQGPETQYF
NA,TRBV9,NA,TRBJ1-1,TGTGCCAGCAGCGTAGCTCTGAACACTGAAGCTTTCTTT,CASSVALNTEAFF
NA,TRBV5-6,NA,TRBJ2-2,TGTGCCAGCAGCCACCTAGCCGCCGGCTTATGGGCGAACACCGGGGAGCCGTTTTTT,CASSHLAAGLWANTGEPFF
TRBD1,TRBV7-3,NA,TRBJ2-2,TGTGCCAGCAGCTTTTTAGGGGGCAACACCGGGGAGCTGTTTTTT,CASSFLGGNTGELFF
TRBD1,TRBV10-1,NA,TRBJ1-2,TGCGCCAGCAGTGACGACAGGGAGGATGGCTACACCTTC,CASSDDREDGYTF
NA,TRBV7-2,few,TRBJ2-1,TGTGCCAGCAGCTTAGCGCGGGAATGGTTCTTC,CASSLAREWFF
TRBD2,TRBV6-5,NA,TRBJ2-1,TGTGCCAGCAGTATTCTAGCGGGGGGGCGAGTTGAGCAGTTCTTC,CASSILAGGRVEQFF
NA,TRBV4-1,once,TRBJ1-2,TGCGCCAGCAGCCCAAATTCGGCGGGTCCCTATGGCTACACCTTC,CASSPNSAGPYGYTF
NA,TRBV12-3/TRBV12-4,NA,TRBJ1-2,TGTGCCAGCAGCCCACAGGGAAACTATGGCTACACCTTC,CASSPQGNYGYTF
NA,TRBV30,NA,TRBJ1-2,TGTGCCTGGAGTCGAGACAGACCTTATGGCTACACCTTC,CAWSRDRPYGYTF
TRBD1,TRBV6-2/TRBV6-3,NA,TRBJ1-5,TGTGCCAGCAGTCCCACAGGGGGCCTCCAGCCCCAGCATTTT,CASSPTGGLQPQHF
NA,TRBV7-9,once,TRBJ1-2,TGTGCCAGCAGCTTAGGCGGGGGGCGTAACTATGGCTACACCTTC,CASSLGGGRNYGYTF
NA,TRBV5-1,NA,TRBJ2-2,TGCGCCAGCGGAGGGGTCGAGGAGAGCGGGGAGCTGTTTTTT,CASGGVEESGELFF
NA,TRBV4-3,NA,TRBJ2-6,TGCGCCAGCAGCCCGTGGGGCCAATACGACTCTGGGGCCAACGTCCTGACTTTC,CASSPWGQYDSGANVLTF
TRBD2,TRBV29-1,once,TRBJ2-7,TGCAGCGCCTTGACTAGCGGCTACGAGCAGTACTTC,CSALTSGYEQYF
NA,TRBV6-4,once,TRBJ2-3,TGTGCCAGCAGTGACGAGGCGGGGACTGGCACAGATACGCAGTATTTT,CASSDEAGTGTDTQYF
TRBD1,TRBV6-5,NA,TRBJ1-2,TGTGCCAGCAGTTCCGTTCAACAGGGGGGCTACACCTTC,CASSSVQQGGYTF
TRBD1,TRBV5-1,NA,TRBJ2-7,TGCGCCAGCAGCCCCGGGACAGGGGGCTACGAGCAGTACTTC,CASSPGTGGYEQYF
NA,TRBV2,once,TRBJ1-2,TGTGCCAGCAGTGATGATGGGGGCTGGGGCTACACCTTC,CASSDDGGWGYTF
NA,TRBV6-6,NA,TRBJ1-2,TGTGCCAGCAGTTACGACAGACCTAACTATGGCTACACCTTC,CASSYDRPNYGYTF
TRBD2,TRBV7-7,NA,TRBJ2-2,TGTGCCAGCAGCATTGGACTAGCGGGGGAGGAGCTGTTTTTT,CASSIGLAGEELFF